This T cell receptor (beta chain) came from a study of T-cell reconstitution after alpha-beta-depleted transplantation in children. Researchers prepared the TCRbeta library using unique molecular identifiers, the study reports. TCRdb redid the calling of the PCR reads with MiXCR, one entry per CDR3 protein. The sample lists approximately 270,000 distinct CDR3 sequences; more than 8% were seen once. CDR3 length: 15 residues. The V segment lost 7 bases and the J segment 4 bases; nucleotides outside the gene matches: 6. In its sample, this clonotype was seen a few times. This TCR derives from a human donor who donated a stem cell graft to a child with SCID. This chain connects TRBV12-3 or TRBV12-4 to TRBJ2-1; TRBD2 agrees at 11 bases. Sample: PBMCs from the stem cell graft donor, taken from the stem cell graft. The CDR3 region has the DNA TGTGCCAGCACCGAGACTAGCGGGGTTTACAATGAGCAGTTCTTC. This encodes CASTETSGVYNEQFF.